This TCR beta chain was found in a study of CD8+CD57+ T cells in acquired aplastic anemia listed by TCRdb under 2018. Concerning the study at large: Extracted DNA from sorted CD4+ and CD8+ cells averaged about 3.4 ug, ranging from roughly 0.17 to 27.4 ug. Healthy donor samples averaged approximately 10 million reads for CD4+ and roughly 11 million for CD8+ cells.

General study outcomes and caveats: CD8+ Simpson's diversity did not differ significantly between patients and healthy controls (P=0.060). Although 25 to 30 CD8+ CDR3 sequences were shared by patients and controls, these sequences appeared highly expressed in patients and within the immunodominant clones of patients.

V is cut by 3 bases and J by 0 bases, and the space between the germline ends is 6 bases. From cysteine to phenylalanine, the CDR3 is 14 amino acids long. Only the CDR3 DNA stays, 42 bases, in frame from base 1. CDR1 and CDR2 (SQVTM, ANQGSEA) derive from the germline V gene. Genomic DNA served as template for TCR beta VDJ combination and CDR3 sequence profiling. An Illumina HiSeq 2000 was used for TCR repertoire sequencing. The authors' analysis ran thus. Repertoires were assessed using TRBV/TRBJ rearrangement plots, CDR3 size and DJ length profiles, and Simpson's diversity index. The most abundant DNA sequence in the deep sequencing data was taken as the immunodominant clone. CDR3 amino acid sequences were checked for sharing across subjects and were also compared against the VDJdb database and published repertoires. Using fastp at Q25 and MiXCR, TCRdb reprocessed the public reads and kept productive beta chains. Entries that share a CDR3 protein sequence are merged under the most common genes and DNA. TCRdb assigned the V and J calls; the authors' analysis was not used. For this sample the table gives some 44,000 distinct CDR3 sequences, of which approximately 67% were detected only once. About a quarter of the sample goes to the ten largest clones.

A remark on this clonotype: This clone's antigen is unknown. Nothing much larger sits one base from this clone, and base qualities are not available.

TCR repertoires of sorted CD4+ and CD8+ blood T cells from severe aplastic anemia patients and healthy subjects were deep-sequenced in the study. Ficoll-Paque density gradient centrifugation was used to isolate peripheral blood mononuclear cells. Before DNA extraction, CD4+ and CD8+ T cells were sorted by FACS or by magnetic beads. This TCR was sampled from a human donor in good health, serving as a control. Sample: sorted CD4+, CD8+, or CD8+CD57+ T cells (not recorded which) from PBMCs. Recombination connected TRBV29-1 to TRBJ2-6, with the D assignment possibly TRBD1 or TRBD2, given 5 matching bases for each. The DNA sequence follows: TGCAGCGTTGAGGGGGTCTCTGGGGCCAACGTCCTGACTTTC. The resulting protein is CSVEGVSGANVLTF.